A single sample gave rise to the 2 T cell receptor beta chains below, sequenced in a study of CD8+ T cells in alopecia areata. Extracted RNA was reverse transcribed into cDNA, the sequencing template. Generated by immunoSEQ multiplex PCR, the TCRdb table keeps only in-frame clones and is missing some. The data hold roughly 150,000 clones, with about three fifths observed a single time. Material for sequencing was CD4+ T cells sorted from blood. The receptors come from a human donor in good health.

There are a few counts of this clone. This chain uses TRBV29-1 with TRBJ2-5; D is unresolved. The germline CDR1 and CDR2 sequences are SQVTM and ANQGSEA. The length of the CDR3 is 14 residues. The CDR3 region has the DNA TGCAGTGCCTATGTACTCGTTTCACAGGAGACCCAGTACTTC. It translates to CSAYVLVSQETQYF. Drawing the rest from reference TRBV29-1 and TRBJ2-5, the complete variable domain is SAVISQKPSRDICQRGTSLTIQCQVDSQVTMMFWYRQQPGQSLTLIATANQGSEATYESGFVIDKFPISRPNLTFSTLTVSNMSPEDSSIYLCSAYVLVSQETQYFGPGTRLLVL.

The chain combines TRBV11-2 with TRBJ2-5; D might be TRBD1 or TRBD2, each matching 5 bases. Per the germline V gene, CDR1 is SGHAT and CDR2 is FQNNGV. The CDR3 sequence is 15 residues long. V was trimmed by 1 base and J by 5 bases, leaving 14 bases between them. The CDR3 sequence: CASSLGGAARETQYF. The CDR3 DNA is TGTGCCAGCAGCTTAGGAGGGGCGGCTCGGGAGACCCAGTACTTC.